Listed below are T cell receptor beta chains from one sample, sequenced in a study of blood T cell repertoires in COVID-19. TCRdb keeps only in-frame clones here, not all; method: immunoSEQ multiplex PCR. The sample records some 140,000 clones, around 76% being singletons. Sequenced input: peripheral blood. These receptors came from an elderly man with acute or convalescent COVID-19. CDR3s include the opening cysteine and the closing phenylalanine or tryptophan. The order of the fields is J gene, clone size, V gene, D gene, CDR3 protein, CDR3 DNA. The D gene is left open where the match is weak. Only part of the rows carry a size: once, few, many, or a class if the clone is expanded.

j_call: TRBJ2-7
clone_size: NA
v_call: TRBV6-5
d_call: TRBD2
cdr3_aa: CASSYSILAGYEQYF
cdr3_nt: TGTGCCAGCAGTTACTCGATCCTAGCGGGTTACGAGCAGTACTTC

j_call: TRBJ1-1
clone_size: NA
v_call: TRBV6-5
d_call: NA
cdr3_aa: CASSPGEGGAFF
cdr3_nt: TGTGCCAGCAGCCCCGGGGAGGGTGGGGCTTTCTTT

j_call: TRBJ1-1
clone_size: NA
v_call: TRBV5-4
d_call: NA
cdr3_aa: CASSSLPNRVSTEAFF
cdr3_nt: TGTGCCAGCAGCTCGTTACCGAACAGGGTGAGCACTGAAGCTTTCTTT

j_call: TRBJ1-1
clone_size: NA
v_call: TRBV7-3
d_call: TRBD1
cdr3_aa: CASSLIPGGTEAFF
cdr3_nt: TGTGCCAGCAGCTTAATTCCAGGGGGGACTGAAGCTTTCTTT

j_call: TRBJ2-7
clone_size: NA
v_call: TRBV24-1
d_call: NA
cdr3_aa: CATSDFQGGEQYF
cdr3_nt: TGTGCCACCAGTGATTTCCAGGGAGGCGAGCAGTACTTC

j_call: TRBJ1-1
clone_size: NA
v_call: TRBV7-2
d_call: TRBD1
cdr3_aa: CASSLRQGGVTEAFF
cdr3_nt: TGTGCCAGCAGCCTACGACAGGGTGGGGTCACTGAAGCTTTCTTT

j_call: TRBJ2-7
clone_size: few
v_call: TRBV4-1
d_call: NA
cdr3_aa: CASSQRDSYSYEQYF
cdr3_nt: TGCGCCAGCAGCCAGCGGGACAGTTATTCCTACGAGCAGTACTTC

j_call: TRBJ1-6
clone_size: NA
v_call: TRBV7-3
d_call: NA
cdr3_aa: CASSLFPNSPLHF
cdr3_nt: TGTGCCAGCAGCTTGTTCCCGAATTCACCCCTCCACTTT

j_call: TRBJ1-2
clone_size: NA
v_call: TRBV7-9
d_call: NA
cdr3_aa: CASSPQGFYGYTF
cdr3_nt: TGTGCCAGCAGCCCTCAGGGATTCTATGGCTACACCTTC

j_call: TRBJ1-4
clone_size: NA
v_call: TRBV5-4
d_call: TRBD1
cdr3_aa: CASSRDSSREKLFF
cdr3_nt: TGTGCCAGCAGCCGGGACAGCTCAAGGGAAAAACTGTTTTTT

j_call: TRBJ1-5
clone_size: NA
v_call: TRBV5-5
d_call: TRBD1
cdr3_aa: CASSYTGDLYSNQPQHF
cdr3_nt: TGTGCCAGCAGCTATACAGGGGACCTTTATAGCAATCAGCCCCAGCATTTT

j_call: TRBJ2-1
clone_size: few
v_call: TRBV6-6
d_call: NA
cdr3_aa: CASRGLAAGNNEQFF
cdr3_nt: TGTGCCAGCAGAGGGCTAGCAGCCGGGAACAATGAGCAGTTCTTC

j_call: TRBJ2-3
clone_size: NA
v_call: TRBV5-6
d_call: NA
cdr3_aa: CASSLLVGGDTQYF
cdr3_nt: TGTGCCAGCAGCTTACTAGTGGGCGGAGATACGCAGTATTTT

j_call: TRBJ2-6
clone_size: few
v_call: TRBV6-6
d_call: TRBD2
cdr3_aa: CASSYGRESGANVLTF
cdr3_nt: TGTGCCAGCAGTTACGGGAGGGAGTCTGGGGCCAACGTCCTGACTTTC

j_call: TRBJ1-2
clone_size: NA
v_call: TRBV3-1/TRBV3-2
d_call: NA
cdr3_aa: CASRRGNYGYTF
cdr3_nt: TGTGCCAGCAGAAGGGGAAACTATGGCTACACCTTC

j_call: TRBJ1-1
clone_size: NA
v_call: TRBV7-9
d_call: TRBD1
cdr3_aa: CASSLATGRTEAFF
cdr3_nt: TGTGCCAGCAGCTTAGCGACAGGGCGTACTGAAGCTTTCTTT

j_call: TRBJ2-5
clone_size: NA
v_call: TRBV9
d_call: TRBD2
cdr3_aa: CASSVGPAGGETQYF
cdr3_nt: TGTGCCAGCAGCGTAGGTCCGGCGGGGGGGGAGACCCAGTACTTC

j_call: TRBJ2-7
clone_size: once
v_call: TRBV5-1
d_call: TRBD1
cdr3_aa: CASSPADRINEQYF
cdr3_nt: TGCGCCAGCAGCCCCGCGGACAGGATCAACGAGCAGTACTTC

j_call: TRBJ1-2
clone_size: NA
v_call: TRBV5-6
d_call: NA
cdr3_aa: CASSSRTGFNYGYTF
cdr3_nt: TGTGCCAGCAGCTCCAGGACGGGGTTTAACTATGGCTACACCTTC

j_call: TRBJ1-1
clone_size: NA
v_call: TRBV30
d_call: NA
cdr3_aa: CAWSVQGAEDTEAFF
cdr3_nt: TGTGCCTGGAGTGTCCAAGGGGCAGAGGACACTGAAGCTTTCTTT

j_call: TRBJ1-3
clone_size: NA
v_call: TRBV7-8
d_call: NA
cdr3_aa: CASSLGQAGNTIYF
cdr3_nt: TGTGCCAGCAGCTTAGGACAGGCGGGAAACACCATATATTTT

j_call: TRBJ1-2
clone_size: NA
v_call: TRBV6-5
d_call: TRBD1
cdr3_aa: CASSYSILDRASGYTF
cdr3_nt: TGTGCCAGCAGTTACTCGATCCTCGACAGGGCATCTGGCTACACCTTC

j_call: TRBJ1-1
clone_size: NA
v_call: TRBV3-1/TRBV3-2
d_call: NA
cdr3_aa: CASSPGGWTEAFF
cdr3_nt: TGTGCCAGCAGCCCCGGAGGGTGGACTGAAGCTTTCTTT

j_call: TRBJ2-7
clone_size: NA
v_call: TRBV7-8
d_call: TRBD2
cdr3_aa: CASSTLSGGAYEQYF
cdr3_nt: TGTGCCAGCAGCACTCTTAGCGGGGGGGCCTACGAGCAGTACTTC

j_call: TRBJ2-6
clone_size: NA
v_call: TRBV19
d_call: NA
cdr3_aa: CASSARLGRGPGGANVLTF
cdr3_nt: TGTGCCAGTAGTGCCCGGTTGGGGCGGGGGCCTGGAGGGGCCAACGTCCTGACTTTC

j_call: TRBJ1-5
clone_size: NA
v_call: TRBV10-3
d_call: NA
cdr3_aa: CAISERDPSNQPQHF
cdr3_nt: TGTGCCATCAGTGAGCGGGATCCTAGCAATCAGCCCCAGCATTTT

j_call: TRBJ1-1
clone_size: NA
v_call: TRBV19
d_call: TRBD1
cdr3_aa: CASSPTGGSYTEAFF
cdr3_nt: TGTGCCAGTAGTCCCACAGGGGGCTCGTACACTGAAGCTTTCTTT

j_call: TRBJ2-7
clone_size: NA
v_call: TRBV6-6
d_call: NA
cdr3_aa: CASSGFSAYEQYF
cdr3_nt: TGTGCCAGCTCAGGGTTCTCGGCCTACGAGCAGTACTTC

j_call: TRBJ2-7
clone_size: NA
v_call: TRBV4-3
d_call: TRBD1
cdr3_aa: CASSQDADRGRYEQYF
cdr3_nt: TGCGCCAGCAGCCAAGATGCGGACAGGGGGCGGTACGAGCAGTACTTC

j_call: TRBJ2-5
clone_size: NA
v_call: TRBV10-2
d_call: TRBD1
cdr3_aa: CASTGQGETQYF
cdr3_nt: TGCGCCAGCACCGGACAGGGTGAGACCCAGTACTTC

j_call: TRBJ1-2
clone_size: once
v_call: TRBV12-3/TRBV12-4
d_call: NA
cdr3_aa: CASSLGGNYGYTF
cdr3_nt: TGTGCCAGCAGTTTGGGGGGGAACTATGGCTACACCTTC

j_call: TRBJ2-4
clone_size: NA
v_call: TRBV10-3
d_call: NA
cdr3_aa: CAISEVAVLAKNIQYF
cdr3_nt: TGTGCCATAAGTGAGGTGGCAGTTCTAGCCAAAAACATTCAGTACTTC

j_call: TRBJ2-1
clone_size: NA
v_call: TRBV2
d_call: TRBD2
cdr3_aa: CASSEVAGGPIF
cdr3_nt: TGTGCCAGCAGTGAGGTAGCGGGGGGGCCGATCTTC

j_call: TRBJ1-1
clone_size: NA
v_call: TRBV3-1/TRBV3-2
d_call: NA
cdr3_aa: CASSQGGRNTEAFF
cdr3_nt: TGTGCCAGCAGCCAAGGAGGCAGGAACACTGAAGCTTTCTTT

j_call: TRBJ2-3
clone_size: once
v_call: TRBV7-6
d_call: TRBD1
cdr3_aa: CASSPQGETADTQYF
cdr3_nt: TGTGCCAGCAGCCCCCAGGGGGAGACGGCAGATACGCAGTATTTT

j_call: TRBJ1-1
clone_size: NA
v_call: TRBV4-3
d_call: NA
cdr3_aa: CASSQIPSGNTEAFF
cdr3_nt: TGCGCCAGCAGCCAAATCCCCAGTGGGAACACTGAAGCTTTCTTT

j_call: TRBJ2-5
clone_size: NA
v_call: TRBV4-1
d_call: NA
cdr3_aa: CASSQDGGPKETQYF
cdr3_nt: TGCGCCAGCAGCCAAGACGGGGGACCTAAAGAGACCCAGTACTTC

j_call: TRBJ2-4
clone_size: once
v_call: TRBV11-2
d_call: NA
cdr3_aa: CASSHSVLAKNIQYF
cdr3_nt: TGTGCCAGCAGTCATAGCGTTCTAGCCAAAAACATTCAGTACTTC

j_call: TRBJ2-3
clone_size: NA
v_call: TRBV28
d_call: NA
cdr3_aa: CASSPPALGSTDTQYF
cdr3_nt: TGTGCCAGCAGCCCTCCTGCGTTGGGCAGCACAGATACGCAGTATTTT

j_call: TRBJ2-7
clone_size: many
v_call: TRBV11-2
d_call: NA
cdr3_aa: CASSLQIGVRQGYEQYF
cdr3_nt: TGTGCCAGCAGCTTACAGATTGGGGTCAGGCAGGGCTACGAGCAGTACTTC

j_call: TRBJ1-1
clone_size: NA
v_call: TRBV2
d_call: NA
cdr3_aa: CASRFEWAGENTEAFF
cdr3_nt: TGTGCCAGCCGCTTCGAATGGGCAGGGGAGAACACTGAAGCTTTCTTT

j_call: TRBJ1-2
clone_size: NA
v_call: TRBV9
d_call: TRBD1
cdr3_aa: CASSVDLGGQGIDYGYTF
cdr3_nt: TGTGCCAGCAGCGTAGATCTGGGAGGACAGGGGATCGACTATGGCTACACCTTC

j_call: TRBJ2-4
clone_size: NA
v_call: TRBV7-8
d_call: TRBD1
cdr3_aa: CASSLGTGTKRAKNIQYF
cdr3_nt: TGTGCCAGCAGCTTAGGGACAGGGACGAAGAGAGCCAAAAACATTCAGTACTTC

j_call: TRBJ2-3
clone_size: NA
v_call: TRBV3-1/TRBV3-2
d_call: TRBD2
cdr3_aa: CASSRGGGPSTDTQYF
cdr3_nt: TGTGCCAGCAGCCGCGGGGGGGGACCTAGCACAGATACGCAGTATTTT

j_call: TRBJ1-1
clone_size: NA
v_call: TRBV5-6
d_call: NA
cdr3_aa: CASSKRGPEAFF
cdr3_nt: TGTGCCAGCAGCAAACGGGGTCCTGAAGCTTTCTTT

j_call: TRBJ2-7
clone_size: NA
v_call: TRBV30
d_call: TRBD1
cdr3_aa: CAWSFGDRGRLEQYF
cdr3_nt: TGTGCCTGGAGCTTTGGGGACAGGGGGCGACTAGAGCAGTACTTC

j_call: TRBJ2-2
clone_size: NA
v_call: TRBV28
d_call: NA
cdr3_aa: CASISGNTGELFF
cdr3_nt: TGTGCCAGCATCTCCGGGAACACCGGGGAGCTGTTTTTT

j_call: TRBJ2-1
clone_size: NA
v_call: TRBV19
d_call: NA
cdr3_aa: CASSKTETYNEQFF
cdr3_nt: TGTGCCAGTAGTAAGACAGAGACCTACAATGAGCAGTTCTTC

j_call: TRBJ1-1
clone_size: NA
v_call: TRBV5-6
d_call: NA
cdr3_aa: CASSPPYDTEAFF
cdr3_nt: TGTGCCAGCAGCCCCCCCTATGACACTGAAGCTTTCTTT

j_call: TRBJ1-4
clone_size: NA
v_call: TRBV7-2
d_call: TRBD1
cdr3_aa: CASSSGQPNEKLFF
cdr3_nt: TGTGCCAGCAGCTCGGGACAGCCTAATGAAAAACTGTTTTTT

j_call: TRBJ1-3
clone_size: few
v_call: TRBV10-3
d_call: TRBD1
cdr3_aa: CAITDDRGGNTIYF
cdr3_nt: TGTGCCATCACCGATGACAGGGGTGGAAACACCATATATTTT

j_call: TRBJ2-2
clone_size: NA
v_call: TRBV18
d_call: NA
cdr3_aa: CASSPSVELFF
cdr3_nt: TGTGCCAGCTCACCCTCTGTTGAGCTGTTTTTT

j_call: TRBJ1-5
clone_size: NA
v_call: TRBV19
d_call: NA
cdr3_aa: CASSISLRLLNQPQHF
cdr3_nt: TGTGCCAGTAGTATTTCATTGCGACTTTTAAATCAGCCCCAGCATTTT

j_call: TRBJ1-2
clone_size: NA
v_call: TRBV13
d_call: NA
cdr3_aa: CASSFPGAGGYTF
cdr3_nt: TGTGCCAGCAGCTTTCCAGGGGCGGGCGGCTACACCTTC